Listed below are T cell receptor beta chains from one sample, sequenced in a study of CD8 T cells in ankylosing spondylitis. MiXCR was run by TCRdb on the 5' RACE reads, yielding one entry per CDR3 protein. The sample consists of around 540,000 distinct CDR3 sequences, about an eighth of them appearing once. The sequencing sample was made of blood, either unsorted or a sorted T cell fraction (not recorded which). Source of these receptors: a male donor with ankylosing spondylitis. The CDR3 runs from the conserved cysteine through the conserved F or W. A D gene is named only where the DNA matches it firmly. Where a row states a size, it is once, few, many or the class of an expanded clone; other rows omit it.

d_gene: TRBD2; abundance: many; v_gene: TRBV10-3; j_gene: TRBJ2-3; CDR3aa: CAISELGGSSTDTQYF; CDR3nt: TGTGCCATCAGTGAGCTGGGCGGGAGTTCGACAGATACGCAGTATTTT
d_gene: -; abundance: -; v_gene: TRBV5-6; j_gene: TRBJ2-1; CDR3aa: CASSTIGGTDAF; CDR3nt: TGTGCCAGCAGCACGATCGGGGGAACTGATGCCTTC
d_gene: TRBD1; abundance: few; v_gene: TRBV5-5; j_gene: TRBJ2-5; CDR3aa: CASSFLDRGSFETQYF; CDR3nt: TGTGCCAGCAGCTTCCTGGACAGGGGCTCGTTCGAGACCCAGTACTTC
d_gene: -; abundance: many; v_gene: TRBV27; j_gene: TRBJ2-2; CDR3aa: CASGQGGELFF; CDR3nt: TGTGCCAGCGGCCAAGGGGGGGAGCTGTTTTTT
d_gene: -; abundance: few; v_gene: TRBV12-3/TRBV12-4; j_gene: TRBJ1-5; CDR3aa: CASGLNEQPQHF; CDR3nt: TGTGCCAGCGGACTGAATGAGCAGCCCCAGCATTTT
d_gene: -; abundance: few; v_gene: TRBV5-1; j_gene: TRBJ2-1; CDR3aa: CASSPLVPNEQFF; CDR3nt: TGCGCCAGCAGTCCCCTAGTCCCCAATGAGCAGTTCTTC
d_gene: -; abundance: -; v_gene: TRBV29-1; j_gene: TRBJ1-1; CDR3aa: CSVEPARGARGNTEAFF; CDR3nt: TGCAGCGTTGAACCCGCTCGGGGGGCACGGGGGAACACTGAAGCTTTCTTT
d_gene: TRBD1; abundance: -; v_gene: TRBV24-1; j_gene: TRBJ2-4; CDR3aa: CATSDPGDHRGNIQYF; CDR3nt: TGTGCCACCAGTGACCCTGGGGACCACAGGGGAAACATTCAGTACTTC
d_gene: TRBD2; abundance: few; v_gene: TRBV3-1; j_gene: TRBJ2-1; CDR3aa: CASSRSLAGTSNEQFF; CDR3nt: TGTGCCAGCAGCCGGTCACTAGCGGGTACGAGCAATGAGCAGTTCTTC
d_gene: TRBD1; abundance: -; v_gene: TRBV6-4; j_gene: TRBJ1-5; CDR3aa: CASRKTGSRNQPQHF; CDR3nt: TGTGCCAGCAGGAAGACAGGGTCCCGCAATCAGCCCCAGCATTTT
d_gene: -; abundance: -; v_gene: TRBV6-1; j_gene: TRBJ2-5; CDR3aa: CASTVARGETQYF; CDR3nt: TGTGCCAGCACTGTAGCCCGAGGAGAGACCCAGTACTTC
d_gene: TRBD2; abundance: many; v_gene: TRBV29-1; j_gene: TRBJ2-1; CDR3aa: CSVEGQNSGSAMYEQFF; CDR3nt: TGCAGCGTTGAAGGCCAAAATAGCGGGAGCGCAATGTATGAGCAGTTCTTC
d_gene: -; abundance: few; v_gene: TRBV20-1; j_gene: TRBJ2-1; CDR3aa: CSAIPEEMNEQFF; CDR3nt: TGCAGTGCTATACCAGAGGAGATGAATGAGCAGTTCTTC
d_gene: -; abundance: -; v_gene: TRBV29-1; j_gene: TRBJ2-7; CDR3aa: CSVEDQGIERYEQYF; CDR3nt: TGCAGCGTTGAAGATCAGGGAATCGAACGATACGAGCAGTACTTC